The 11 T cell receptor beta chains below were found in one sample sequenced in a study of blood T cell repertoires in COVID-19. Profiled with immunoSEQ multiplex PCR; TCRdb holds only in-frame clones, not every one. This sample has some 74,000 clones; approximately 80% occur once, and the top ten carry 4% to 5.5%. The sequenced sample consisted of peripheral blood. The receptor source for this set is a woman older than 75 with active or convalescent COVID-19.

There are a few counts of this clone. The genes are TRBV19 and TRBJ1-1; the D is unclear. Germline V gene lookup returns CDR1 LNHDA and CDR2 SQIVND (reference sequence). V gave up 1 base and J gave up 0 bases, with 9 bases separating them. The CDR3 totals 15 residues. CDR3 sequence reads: CASSIGSVMNTEAFF. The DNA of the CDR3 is TGTGCCAGTAGTATAGGTTCCGTTATGAACACTGAAGCTTTCTTT.

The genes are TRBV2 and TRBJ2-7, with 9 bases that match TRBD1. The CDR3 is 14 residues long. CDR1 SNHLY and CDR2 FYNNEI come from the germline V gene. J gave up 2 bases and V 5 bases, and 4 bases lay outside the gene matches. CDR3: CASSLDRGPYEQYF. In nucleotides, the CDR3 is TGTGCCAGCAGTCTGGACAGGGGCCCCTACGAGCAGTACTTC.

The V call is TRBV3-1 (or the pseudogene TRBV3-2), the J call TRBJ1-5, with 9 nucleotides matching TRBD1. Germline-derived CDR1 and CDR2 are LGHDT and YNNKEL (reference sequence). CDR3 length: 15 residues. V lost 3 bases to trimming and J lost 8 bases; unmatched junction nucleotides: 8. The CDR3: CASSHAGTGKEPQHF. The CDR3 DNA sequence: TGTGCCAGCAGCCATGCCGGGACAGGGAAGGAGCCCCAGCATTTT.

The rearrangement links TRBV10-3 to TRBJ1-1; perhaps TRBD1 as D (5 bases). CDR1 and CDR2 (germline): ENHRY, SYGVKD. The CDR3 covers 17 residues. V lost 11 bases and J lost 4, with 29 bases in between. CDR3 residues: CASRLNSGYMGSTEAFF. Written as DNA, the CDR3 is TGTGCCTCCCGCTTAAACTCAGGGTATATGGGAAGCACTGAAGCTTTCTTT.

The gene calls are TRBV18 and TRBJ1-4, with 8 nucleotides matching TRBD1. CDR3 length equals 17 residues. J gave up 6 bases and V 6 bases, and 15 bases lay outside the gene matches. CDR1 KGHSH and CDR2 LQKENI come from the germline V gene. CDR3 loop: CASSRTGRREGHEKLFF. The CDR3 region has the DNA TGTGCCAGCTCCCGGACAGGGAGACGGGAAGGGCATGAAAAACTGTTTTTT.

In nucleotides, the CDR3 is TGTGCCACCAGCAGAGAGGAGACAGGGGGCTACGAGCAGTACTTC. It yields the protein CATSREETGGYEQYF. The V and J genes are TRBV15 and TRBJ2-7, with 9 positions matching TRBD1. In germline, CDR1 is LNHNV, CDR2 YYDKDF (reference sequence). The CDR3 spans 15 residues. The trim removed 0 bases at V and 3 bases at J, leaving 3 bases unmatched.

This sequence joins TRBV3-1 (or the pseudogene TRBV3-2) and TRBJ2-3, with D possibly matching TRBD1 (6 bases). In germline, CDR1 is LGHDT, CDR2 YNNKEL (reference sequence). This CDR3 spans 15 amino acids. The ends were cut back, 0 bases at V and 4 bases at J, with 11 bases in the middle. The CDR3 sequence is CASSQEGTGPDTQYF. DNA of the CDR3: TGTGCCAGCAGCCAAGAAGGCACAGGGCCAGATACGCAGTATTTT.

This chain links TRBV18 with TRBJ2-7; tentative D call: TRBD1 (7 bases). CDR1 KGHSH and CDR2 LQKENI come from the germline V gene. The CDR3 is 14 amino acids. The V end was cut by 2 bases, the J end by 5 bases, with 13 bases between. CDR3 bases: TGTGCCAGCTCACCATCTTCAGGGGGGAACGAGCAGTACTTC. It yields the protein CASSPSSGGNEQYF.

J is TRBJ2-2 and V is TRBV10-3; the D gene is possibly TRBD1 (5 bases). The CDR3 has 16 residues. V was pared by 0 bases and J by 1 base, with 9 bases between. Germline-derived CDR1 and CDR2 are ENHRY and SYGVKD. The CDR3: CAISESGPGNTGELFF. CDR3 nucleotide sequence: TGTGCCATCAGTGAGTCGGGGCCGGGGAACACCGGGGAGCTGTTTTTT.

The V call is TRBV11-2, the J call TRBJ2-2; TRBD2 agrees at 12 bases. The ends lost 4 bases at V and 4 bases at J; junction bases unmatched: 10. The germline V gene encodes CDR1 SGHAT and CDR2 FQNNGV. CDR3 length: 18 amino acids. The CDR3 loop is CASSSYELAGGRTGELFF. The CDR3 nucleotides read TGTGCCAGCAGCTCCTACGAACTAGCGGGGGGCCGCACCGGGGAGCTGTTTTTT. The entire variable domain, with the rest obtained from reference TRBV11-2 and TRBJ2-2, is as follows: EAGVAQSPRYKIIEKRQSVAFWCNPISGHATLYWYQQILGQGPKLLIQFQNNGVVDDSQLPKDRFSAERLKGVDSTLKIQPAKLEDSAVYLCASSSYELAGGRTGELFFGEGSRLTVL.

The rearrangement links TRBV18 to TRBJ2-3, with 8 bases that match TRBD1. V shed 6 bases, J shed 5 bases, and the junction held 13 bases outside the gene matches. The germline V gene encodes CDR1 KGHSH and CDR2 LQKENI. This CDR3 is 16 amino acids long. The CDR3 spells CASSRQGADTGDTQYF. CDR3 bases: TGTGCCAGCTCGCGTCAGGGGGCTGATACTGGAGATACGCAGTATTTT. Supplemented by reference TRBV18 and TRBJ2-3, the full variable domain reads NAGVMQNPRHLVRRRGQEARLRCSPMKGHSHVYWYRQLPEEGLKFMVYLQKENIIDESGMPKERFSAEFPKEGPSILRIQQVVRGDSAAYFCASSRQGADTGDTQYFGPGTRLTVL.